This T cell receptor (beta chain) was captured in a study of blood T cell repertoires in COVID-19. Some clones are missing from TCRdb's copy, which holds only in-frame ones; the method was immunoSEQ multiplex PCR. The sample gives roughly 30,000 clones, about 89% of which show up once; roughly 2.7% is in the top ten. Per germline, CDR1 SGDLS and CDR2 YYNGEE. J lost 1 base, V lost 4 bases, and 12 bases had no gene match. The CDR3 loop spans 17 amino acids. Sample: peripheral blood. The TCR was taken from a human donor in a cohort sampled during active COVID-19. The chain recombines TRBV9 with TRBJ2-3; 7 bases match TRBD2. Written as DNA, the CDR3 is TGTGCCAGCAGCCCTACATTGGGGGGGTCCGGCACAGATACGCAGTATTTT. It yields the protein CASSPTLGGSGTDTQYF.